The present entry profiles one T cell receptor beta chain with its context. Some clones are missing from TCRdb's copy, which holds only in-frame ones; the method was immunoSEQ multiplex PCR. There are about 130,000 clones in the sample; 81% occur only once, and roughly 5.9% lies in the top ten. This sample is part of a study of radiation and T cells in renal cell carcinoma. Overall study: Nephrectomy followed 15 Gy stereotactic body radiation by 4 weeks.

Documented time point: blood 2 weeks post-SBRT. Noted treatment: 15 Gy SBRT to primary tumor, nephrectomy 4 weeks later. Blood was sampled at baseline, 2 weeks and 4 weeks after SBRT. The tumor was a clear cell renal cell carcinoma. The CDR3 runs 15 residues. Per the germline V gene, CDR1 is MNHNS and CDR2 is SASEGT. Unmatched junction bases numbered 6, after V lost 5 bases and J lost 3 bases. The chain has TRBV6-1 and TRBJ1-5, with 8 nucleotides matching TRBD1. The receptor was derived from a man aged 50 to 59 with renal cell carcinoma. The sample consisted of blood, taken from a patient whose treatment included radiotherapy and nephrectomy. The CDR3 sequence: CASSPGTGNNQPQHF. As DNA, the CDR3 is TGTGCCAGCAGTCCGGGGACAGGCAACAATCAGCCCCAGCATTTT.